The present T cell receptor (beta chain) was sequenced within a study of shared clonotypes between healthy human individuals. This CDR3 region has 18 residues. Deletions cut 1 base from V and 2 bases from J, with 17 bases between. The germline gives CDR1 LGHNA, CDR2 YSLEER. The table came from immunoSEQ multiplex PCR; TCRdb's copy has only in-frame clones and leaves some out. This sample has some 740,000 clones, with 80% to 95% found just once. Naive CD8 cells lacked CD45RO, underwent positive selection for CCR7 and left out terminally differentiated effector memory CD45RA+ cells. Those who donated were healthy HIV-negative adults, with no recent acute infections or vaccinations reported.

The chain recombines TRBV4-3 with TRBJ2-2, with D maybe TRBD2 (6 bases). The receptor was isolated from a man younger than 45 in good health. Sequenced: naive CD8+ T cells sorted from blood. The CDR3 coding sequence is TGCGCCAGCAGCCAAGTTATCCGAGTAGCGGACAACACCGGGGAGCTGTTTTTT. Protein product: CASSQVIRVADNTGELFF.